A single sample is the source of the 32 T cell receptor beta chains below, sequenced in a study of T cells in Graves' hyperthyroidism and ophthalmopathy. It was RNA transcripts that yielded the amplified TCR beta CDR3 regions. Carried out on the TCR CDR3, a first-round RT-PCR used the HTBI primer set. TCRdb itself ran the multiplex PCR reads through MiXCR, one entry per CDR3 protein. Found here are 620,000 or so distinct CDR3 sequences, more than 12% of them singletons; the top ten hold around 12%. Sequencing was done on a sample of blood. The source of these receptors is a woman in her forties or fifties with Graves' ophthalmopathy.

At least ten counts were recorded for this clonotype. One junction end disagrees with the germline gene, perhaps due to a read error. This chain uses TRBV7-7 with TRBJ2-1, with D perhaps given as TRBD1 or TRBD2 (7 bases each). In germline, CDR1 is SSHAT, CDR2 FNYEAQ (reference sequence). CDR3 length: 18 residues. Here the CDR3 reads CASSSGGRGRDGYNEQFF. The CDR3 DNA sequence: TGTGCTAGCAGCTCAGGGGGGAGGGGAAGGGACGGATACAATGAGCAGTTCTTC.

This clonotype was detected many times. The CDR3 spells CASSSQGYPEAFF. The CDR3 DNA is TGTGCCAGCTCATCACAGGGTTACCCTGAAGCTTTCTTT. The chain recombines TRBV18 with TRBJ1-1, with D possibly TRBD1 on 6 matching bases. The CDR3 spans 13 residues. From germline, CDR1 is KGHSH and CDR2 LQKENI. V was pared by 5 bases and J by 6 bases, with 13 bases between.

There are many counts of this clonotype. V usage is TRBV29-1 and J usage is TRBJ1-1, with 7 bases fitting TRBD1. In germline, CDR1 is SQVTM, CDR2 ANQGSEA. Trimming removed 6 bases from V and 0 bases from J; junction bases left unmatched: 7. CDR3 size: 14 residues. CDR3 residues: CSVEPGTVNTEAFF. The CDR3 coding sequence is TGCAGCGTGGAACCCGGGACAGTGAACACTGAAGCTTTCTTT.

The gene calls are TRBV28 and TRBJ2-7, with 9 bases aligning to TRBD2. The CDR3 totals 15 residues. The V segment lost 6 bases and the J segment 3 bases; nucleotides outside the gene matches: 9. The germline V gene encodes CDR1 MDHEN and CDR2 SYDVKM. Here the CDR3 reads CASRPSSGSFYEQYF. CDR3 nucleotide sequence: TGTGCCAGCAGGCCAAGTAGCGGGAGTTTCTACGAGCAGTACTTC.

This clonotype was recorded many times. The chain combines TRBV7-2 with TRBJ2-7; D remains unclear. The V end was cut by 5 bases, the J end by 5 bases, with 10 bases between. Germline V gene lookup returns CDR1 SGHTA and CDR2 FQGNSA. This CDR3 comprises 12 residues. The CDR3 here is CASSPPSHEQYF. Written as DNA, the CDR3 is TGTGCCAGCAGCCCACCCTCACACGAGCAGTACTTC.

This clonotype turned up a few times. This chain uses TRBV7-8 with TRBJ2-3, with D maybe TRBD1 (5 bases). In germline, CDR1 is SGHVS, CDR2 FQNEAQ. The CDR3 length is 14 residues. Deletions cut 7 bases from V and 2 bases from J, with 13 bases between. The CDR3 reads CASTRAGPTDTQYF. CDR3 sequence (DNA): TGTGCCAGCACGCGTGCAGGGCCCACAGATACGCAGTATTTT.

Points on this clonotype: One end of the junction fails to match germline, which may point to a read error. The chain is built from TRBV6-2 or TRBV6-3 and TRBJ2-3, with TRBD2 matching over 9 bases. The germline gives CDR1 MNHEY, CDR2 SVGEGT. The CDR3 runs to 14 residues. The CDR3 here is CASSIAGAPYTQCF. The CDR3 DNA follows: TGTGCCAGTTCCATAGCGGGAGCACCTTATACGCAGTGTTTT.

This clonotype came up many times. The chain combines TRBV28 with TRBJ1-5, with a tentative D call TRBD1 (6 bases). Trimming took off 4 bases at V and 2 bases at J, with 12 bases between the two ends. Germline V gene data show CDR1 as MDHEN and CDR2 as SYDVKM. The CDR3 extends over 15 amino acids. The CDR3 protein is CASSSRGSGNQPQHF. DNA for the CDR3: TGTGCCAGCAGTTCCAGGGGATCTGGCAATCAGCCCCAGCATTTT.

This clonotype showed up just a few times. V gene TRBV29-1 combines with J gene TRBJ1-5; 10 nucleotides line up with TRBD1. The CDR3 runs 14 residues. Germline V CDR1 and CDR2: SQVTM, ANQGSEA. V was clipped by 6 bases and J by 5 bases; unmatched bases: 7. The CDR3 nucleotides are TGCAGCGTAAGTCCCGGGACAGGGGATCAGCCCCAGCATTTT. This gives the protein CSVSPGTGDQPQHF.

This clonotype occurred many times. The genes are TRBV28 and TRBJ1-1; 7 bases fit TRBD1. J was trimmed by 5 bases and V by 5 bases; bases with no gene match: 11. The CDR3 has 15 amino acids. The germline V gene encodes CDR1 MDHEN and CDR2 SYDVKM. The CDR3 here is CASSNHLRGGTEAFF. CDR3 DNA sequence: TGTGCCAGCAGTAACCACCTCAGGGGGGGTACTGAAGCTTTCTTT.

This clonotype has at least ten counts. CDR3 nucleotides: TGTGCCAGCAGAGACGACGGGGACACCAGAAGTACAGATACGCAGTATTTT. Translation: CASRDDGDTRSTDTQYF. This chain connects TRBV12-3 or TRBV12-4 to TRBJ2-3, with D perhaps TRBD1 (6 bases). V lost 6 bases and J lost 3, with 22 bases in between. The CDR3 covers 17 residues.

This clonotype has ten or more counts. The chain has TRBV5-5 and TRBJ2-2; tentatively, D is TRBD1 (5 bases). CDR1 is SGHKS and CDR2 is YYEKEE in the germline V gene (reference sequence). Trimming removed 0 bases from V and 2 bases from J, with 11 bases in between. There are 16 residues in the CDR3. As DNA, the CDR3 is TGTGCCAGCAGCTTGGTGGTAGGGGCCAACACCGGGGAGCTGTTTTTT. Translating gives CASSLVVGANTGELFF.

J is TRBJ2-4 and V is TRBV11-3; 8 nucleotides agree with TRBD1. The CDR3 sequence is 12 residues long. V lost 4 bases and J lost 15; bases outside the gene matches: 8. CDR1 SGHNT and CDR2 YENEEA come from the germline V gene. This CDR3 is CASSSETGQGYF. The CDR3 DNA follows: TGTGCCAGCAGCTCTGAAACAGGACAGGGGTACTTC.

This clonotype occurred many times. The V gene is TRBV7-8, the J gene TRBJ2-3; TRBD1 agrees at 10 bases. The V gene end was trimmed by 5 bases and the J gene end by 3 bases; junction bases not matched to a gene: 8. From germline, CDR1 is SGHVS and CDR2 FQNEAQ. This CDR3 contains 16 residues. The CDR3 DNA reads as TGTGCCAGCAGCCCTTGGGACAGGGGATTGACAGATACGCAGTATTTT. This gives the protein CASSPWDRGLTDTQYF.

This clonotype has ten or more counts. V gene TRBV20-1 combines with J gene TRBJ2-7, with 11 nucleotides matching TRBD2. Germline V gene lookup returns CDR1 DFQATT and CDR2 SNEGSKA (reference sequence). This CDR3 region has 15 residues. Trimming took 0 bases from V and 0 from J; bases not matched to a gene: 1. In DNA, the CDR3 is TGCAGTGCTAGAGAAGGGACTAGCGGCTCCTACGAGCAGTACTTC. Translated, it gives CSAREGTSGSYEQYF.

This clonotype was seen a handful of times. The J gene is TRBJ2-1, the V gene TRBV19; 12 bases line up with TRBD2. The CDR3 loop spans 15 amino acids. Germline V gene data show CDR1 as LNHDA and CDR2 as SQIVND (reference sequence). The trim removed 7 bases at V and 8 bases at J, leaving 9 bases unmatched. The CDR3 is CASTYLTSGSHEQFF. Written as DNA, the CDR3 is TGTGCCAGTACCTACTTGACTAGCGGGAGTCATGAGCAGTTCTTC.

This clonotype was counted a few times. This chain uses TRBV6-1 with TRBJ2-2; 10 bases are a match to TRBD2. V lost 4 bases to trimming and J lost 0 bases; unmatched junction nucleotides: 2. The CDR3 length is 16 residues. Germline CDR1 is MNHNS and CDR2 is SASEGT. In DNA form, the CDR3 reads TGTGCCAGCAGTGCGGGACTAGCGTCGAACACCGGGGAGCTGTTTTTT. It yields the protein CASSAGLASNTGELFF.

In its sample, this clonotype was seen many times. The chain is built from TRBV28 and TRBJ2-1, with 10 nucleotides matching TRBD1. CDR1 and CDR2 from the germline V gene are MDHEN and SYDVKM. The CDR3 is made up of 15 amino acids. Trimming took 3 bases from V and 12 from J; bases not matched to a gene: 11. CDR3 sequence (DNA): TGTGCCAGCAGTTTTGGGGACAGGGGTTCTGTGGGGCAGTTCTTC. Translated, it gives CASSFGDRGSVGQFF.

V usage is TRBV4-2 and J usage is TRBJ2-1, with D maybe TRBD2 (5 bases). V lost 2 bases to trimming and J lost 5 bases, with 10 bases between them. The CDR3 runs to 14 residues. Germline V lookup: CDR1 LGHNA, CDR2 YNFKEQ. The CDR3 is CASSQQTNDNEQFF. CDR3 coding DNA: TGTGCCAGCAGCCAACAGACTAACGACAATGAGCAGTTCTTC.

This clonotype was counted ten times or more. CDR3 bases: TGTGCCAGCAGCTCAATTGCGGGAGCGGCCTACGAGCAGTACTTC. It encodes CASSSIAGAAYEQYF. The chain uses TRBV7-9 and TRBJ2-7; 7 bases fit TRBD2. The V gene's germline CDR1 is SEHNR and CDR2 FQNEAQ (reference sequence). V was clipped by 4 bases and J by 2 bases; unmatched bases: 8. CDR3 length: 15 amino acids.

The sample holds many counts of this clonotype. This rearrangement joins TRBV7-3 to TRBJ2-7, with D possibly called TRBD1 or TRBD2 (5 bases each). Germline values: CDR1 SGHTA, CDR2 FQGTGA. V lost 5 bases and J lost 3, with 17 bases in between. The CDR3 is 15 amino acids. The CDR3 coding sequence is TGTGCCAGCAGCCCCTCCGCCGGGGCGGACTACGAGCAGTACTTC. Translating gives CASSPSAGADYEQYF.

This clonotype was seen at least ten times. The chain couples TRBV27 to TRBJ1-1; D is possibly TRBD1 (6 bases). The CDR3 contains 15 residues. V dropped 2 bases and J dropped 6 bases, with 16 bases sitting between them. CDR1 and CDR2 (germline): MNHEY, SMNVEV (reference sequence). The CDR3 nucleotides read TGTGCCAGCAGTTTAGTGGCAGGGGTGGGAGCTGAAGCTTTCTTT. Residues: CASSLVAGVGAEAFF.

This clonotype was observed at least ten times. The chain combines TRBV20-1 with TRBJ1-1, with D perhaps TRBD1 (5 bases). V lost 0 bases and J lost 0, with 11 bases in between. Germline V gene sequence: CDR1 DFQATT, CDR2 SNEGSKA (reference sequence). The CDR3 consists of 15 residues. Here the CDR3 reads CSARDGGYLNTEAFF. DNA for the CDR3: TGCAGTGCTAGAGATGGGGGTTATCTGAACACTGAAGCTTTCTTT.

This clonotype was counted only a few times. The chain employs TRBV12-3 or TRBV12-4 and TRBJ2-5; no firm D call. CDR3 length: 13 residues. V was trimmed by 7 bases and J by 5 bases, leaving 14 bases between them. Written as DNA, the CDR3 is TGTGCCAGCACCTTGCTGGTTAGGGAGACCCAGTACTTC. Translated: CASTLLVRETQYF.

This clonotype was observed at least ten times. This CDR3 reads CASSPAAGGSYEQYF. CDR3 in DNA: TGCGCCAGCAGTCCCGCCGCGGGAGGATCCTACGAGCAGTACTTC. This chain links TRBV5-1 with TRBJ2-7; 8 positions agree with TRBD2. The CDR3 totals 15 residues. Unmatched junction bases numbered 8, after V lost 5 bases and J lost 1 base. Germline lookup yields CDR1 SGHRS and CDR2 YFSETQ. Supplemented by reference TRBV5-1 and TRBJ2-7, the full variable domain reads KAGVTQTPRYLIKTRGQQVTLSCSPISGHRSVSWYQQTPGQGLQFLFEYFSETQRNKGNFPGRFSGRQFSNSRSEMNVSTLELGDSALYLCASSPAAGGSYEQYFGPGTRLTVT.

This clonotype appeared a few times. The V and J genes are TRBV12-5 and TRBJ2-6, with TRBD1 matching over 9 bases. Germline CDR1 is LGHNT and CDR2 is FRNRAP. CDR3 length: 17 residues. Unmatched junction bases numbered 11, after V lost 7 bases and J lost 4 bases. CDR3 sequence (DNA): TGTGCTAGTGATACCGGGACAGGGTCTTCCGGGGCCAACGTCCTGACTTTC. It translates to CASDTGTGSSGANVLTF. The whole variable domain, filled in from reference TRBV12-5 and TRBJ2-6, reads DARVTQTPRHKVTEMGQEVTMRCQPILGHNTVFWYRQTMMQGLELLAYFRNRAPLDDSGMPKDRFSAEMPDATLATLKIQPSEPRDSAVYFCASDTGTGSSGANVLTFGAGSRLTVL.

At least ten counts were recorded for this clonotype. V is TRBV27 and J is TRBJ1-5; no reliable D call. The CDR3 length is 14 residues. V was cut by 4 bases and J by 6 bases, with 13 bases left in between. The germline V gene encodes CDR1 MNHEY and CDR2 SMNVEV (reference sequence). CDR3: CASSSPLRGQPQHF. Here the CDR3 DNA reads TGTGCCAGCAGTTCCCCCCTCCGAGGTCAGCCCCAGCATTTT.

The table lists this clonotype with many counts. This rearrangement joins TRBV27 to TRBJ1-1; TRBD1 might be the D (6 bases). Germline V lookup: CDR1 MNHEY, CDR2 SMNVEV (reference sequence). The CDR3 has 13 residues. Trimming removed 3 bases from V and 7 bases from J, with 12 bases in between. The CDR3 region is CASSFRGHGEAFF. The CDR3 region has the DNA TGTGCCAGCAGTTTCCGGGGGCACGGTGAAGCTTTCTTT.

This clonotype was seen ten or more times. V is TRBV28 and J is TRBJ2-7; tentatively, D is TRBD2 (6 bases). Germline CDR1 and CDR2: MDHEN and SYDVKM. The CDR3 runs to 12 residues. Trimming removed 7 bases at V and 1 base at J, with 8 bases between. CDR3 bases: TGTGCCAGCACCGCGGGATCCTACGAGCAGTACTTC. Encoded protein: CASTAGSYEQYF.

This clonotype was observed many times. This chain connects TRBV7-3 to TRBJ2-1; possibly TRBD2 for D (6 bases). The germline gives CDR1 SGHTA, CDR2 FQGTGA. CDR3 length: 15 residues. Trimming shortened V by 5 bases and J by 6 bases, and 17 bases separated the two germline ends. This CDR3 is CASSPGWGRSNEQFF. The CDR3 DNA reads as TGTGCCAGCAGCCCCGGTTGGGGGAGGTCCAATGAGCAGTTCTTC. The whole variable domain, remainder taken from reference TRBV7-3 and TRBJ2-1, is GAGVSQTPSNKVTEKGKYVELRCDPISGHTALYWYRQSLGQGPEFLIYFQGTGAADDSGLPNDRFFAVRPEGSVSTLKIQRTERGDSAVYLCASSPGWGRSNEQFFGPGTRLTVL.

This clonotype was recorded many times. CDR3 in DNA: TGTGCCAGCACCGTTAACAGCCACACTGAAGCTTTCTTT. Its translation: CASTVNSHTEAFF. The genes are TRBV2 and TRBJ1-1; D remains ambiguous. There are 13 residues in the CDR3. V was trimmed by 7 bases and J by 3 bases, leaving 12 bases between them. Germline CDR1 is SNHLY and CDR2 is FYNNEI.

This clonotype has a count of ten or more. The chain employs TRBV7-3 and TRBJ2-7, with a possible D match to TRBD2 (7 bases). Germline V gene sequence: CDR1 SGHTA, CDR2 FQGTGA. Trimming took 3 bases from V and 3 from J, leaving 12 bases between them. This CDR3 region has 14 residues. CDR3 in amino acids: CASSFGGAGYEQYF. The CDR3 coding sequence is TGTGCCAGCAGCTTTGGGGGGGCAGGCTACGAGCAGTACTTC.